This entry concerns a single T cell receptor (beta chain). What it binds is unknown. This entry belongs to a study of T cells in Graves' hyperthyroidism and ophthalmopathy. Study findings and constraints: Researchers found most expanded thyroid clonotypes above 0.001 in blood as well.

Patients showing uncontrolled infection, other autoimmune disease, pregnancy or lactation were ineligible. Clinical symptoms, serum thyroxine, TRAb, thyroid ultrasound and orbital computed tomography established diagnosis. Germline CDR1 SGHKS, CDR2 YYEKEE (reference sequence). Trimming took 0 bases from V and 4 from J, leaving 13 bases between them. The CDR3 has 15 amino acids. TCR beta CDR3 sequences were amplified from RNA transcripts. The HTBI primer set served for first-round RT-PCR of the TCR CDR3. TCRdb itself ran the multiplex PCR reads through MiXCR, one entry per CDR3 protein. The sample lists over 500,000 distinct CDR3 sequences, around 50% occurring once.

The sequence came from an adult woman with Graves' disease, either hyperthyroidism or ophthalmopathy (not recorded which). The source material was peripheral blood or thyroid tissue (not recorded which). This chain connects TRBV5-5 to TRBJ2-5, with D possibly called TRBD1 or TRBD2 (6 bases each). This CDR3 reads CASSLAGQRAETQYF. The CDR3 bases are TGTGCCAGCAGCTTGGCCGGACAGCGGGCAGAGACCCAGTACTTC.